This T cell receptor (beta chain) emerged from a study of blood T cell repertoires in COVID-19. Deletions cut 1 base from V and 3 bases from J, with 10 bases between. There are 14 residues in the CDR3. CDR1 LGHNA and CDR2 YNFKEQ come from the germline V gene. Clones were read by immunoSEQ multiplex PCR, and TCRdb kept only the in-frame ones, dropping some. This sample has tens of thousands of clones, with roughly 86% found just once. Comments on this clone: This specimen includes other DNA sequences encoding the same CDR3.

This clonotype was sampled from a woman between 45 and 65 years old who had recovered from COVID-19. The rearrangement uses TRBV4-2 and TRBJ2-7, with a weak D call TRBD2 (6 bases). Input material: PBMCs or T cells enriched from blood (not recorded which). CDR3 DNA sequence: TGTGCCAGCAGCCAAGGACGGGGGAGCTACGAGCAGTACTTC. Translating gives CASSQGRGSYEQYF.